This TCR beta chain was obtained from a study of control samples from healthy donors and cancer patients. The table came from immunoSEQ multiplex PCR; TCRdb's copy has only in-frame clones and leaves some out. The top ten clones hold around 2.3% of a sample with some 130,000 clones, about nine tenths of them seen once. CDR1 is WSHSY, CDR2 SAAADI, per germline. Trimming pared 2 bases from V and 4 bases from J, leaving 8 bases between. The CDR3 loop spans 14 amino acids. This receptor was identified in a man aged 35 to 55 in good health. The chain couples TRBV10-2 to TRBJ2-2, with a tentative D call TRBD2 (6 bases). Specimen: blood. CDR3 in amino acids: CASSEAGSTGELFF. CDR3 sequence (DNA): TGCGCCAGCAGTGAGGCGGGGAGCACCGGGGAGCTGTTTTTT.